This T cell receptor beta chain was identified in a study of T cell responses to AZD1222 COVID-19 vaccine. Trimming took off 0 bases at V and 0 bases at J, with 8 bases between the two ends. This CDR3 is built from 15 residues. The germline gives CDR1 SGHDT, CDR2 YYEEEE. The protocol was immunoSEQ multiplex PCR, while the TCRdb copy is restricted to in-frame clones and leaves out a portion. Here the sample spans fewer than 150,000 clones, about 85% being singletons. This TCR was recovered from an adult in good health. The V and J genes are TRBV5-6 and TRBJ2-3; D might be TRBD2 (6 bases). The specimen comprised peripheral blood, sampled on day 0 of AZD1222 vaccination. The CDR3 sequence is CASSLDGGSTDTQYF. The DNA of the CDR3 is TGTGCCAGCAGCTTGGATGGGGGGAGCACAGATACGCAGTATTTT.